This section outlines one TCR beta chain sequence together with its context. TCRdb's table, derived via immunoSEQ multiplex PCR, lists solely in-frame clones and lacks some. In the table there are 300,000 to 350,000 clones, roughly nine tenths of which are singletons. This sample is drawn from a study of blood T cell repertoires in COVID-19. Study-wide background: PBMCs, B-cell-depleted T cells, or T cells provided the cDNA or gDNA that made up the material.

The source is a man aged 18 to 29 with active or convalescent COVID-19. Material for sequencing was peripheral blood.

The CDR3 bases are TGTGCCAGCAGCGTCCCGGGAAGACTAGCGGGCGCTAAAGCCAAAAACATTCAGTACTTC. It encodes CASSVPGRLAGAKAKNIQYF. The rearrangement links TRBV7-8 to TRBJ2-4; 10 positions match TRBD2. This CDR3 is 20 amino acids long. With V trimmed by 5 bases and J by 0 bases, 16 bases remained unmatched. Germline V lookup: CDR1 SGHVS, CDR2 FQNEAQ.